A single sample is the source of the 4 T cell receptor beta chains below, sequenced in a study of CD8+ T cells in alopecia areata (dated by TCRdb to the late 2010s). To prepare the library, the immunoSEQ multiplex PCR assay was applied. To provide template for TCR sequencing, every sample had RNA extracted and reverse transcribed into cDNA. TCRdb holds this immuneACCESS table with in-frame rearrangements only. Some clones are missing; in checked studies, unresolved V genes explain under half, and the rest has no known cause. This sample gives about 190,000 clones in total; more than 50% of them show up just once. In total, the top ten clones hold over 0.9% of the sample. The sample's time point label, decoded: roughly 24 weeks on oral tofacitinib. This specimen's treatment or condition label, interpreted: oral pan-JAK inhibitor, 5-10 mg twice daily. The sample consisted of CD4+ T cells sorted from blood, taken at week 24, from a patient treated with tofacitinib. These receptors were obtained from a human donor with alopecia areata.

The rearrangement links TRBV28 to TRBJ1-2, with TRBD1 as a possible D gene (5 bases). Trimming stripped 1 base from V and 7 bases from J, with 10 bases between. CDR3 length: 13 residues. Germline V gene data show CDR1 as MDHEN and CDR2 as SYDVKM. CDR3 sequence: CASSLSDTGGYTF. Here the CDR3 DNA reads TGTGCCAGCAGTTTATCGGACACAGGTGGCTACACCTTC.

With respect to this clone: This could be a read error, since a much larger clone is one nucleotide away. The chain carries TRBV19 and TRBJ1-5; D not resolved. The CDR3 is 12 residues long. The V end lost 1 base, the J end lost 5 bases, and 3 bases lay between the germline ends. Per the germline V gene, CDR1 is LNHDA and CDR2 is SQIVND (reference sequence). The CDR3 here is CASSIGYQPQHF. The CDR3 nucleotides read TGTGCCAGTAGTATAGGGTATCAGCCCCAGCATTTT.

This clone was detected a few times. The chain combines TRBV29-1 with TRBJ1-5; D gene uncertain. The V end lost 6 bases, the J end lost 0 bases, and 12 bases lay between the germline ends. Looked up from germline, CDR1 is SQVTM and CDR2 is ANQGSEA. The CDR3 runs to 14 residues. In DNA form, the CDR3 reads TGCAGCGTCGGGGAGCCGAGTAGCAATCAGCCCCAGCATTTT. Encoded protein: CSVGEPSSNQPQHF.

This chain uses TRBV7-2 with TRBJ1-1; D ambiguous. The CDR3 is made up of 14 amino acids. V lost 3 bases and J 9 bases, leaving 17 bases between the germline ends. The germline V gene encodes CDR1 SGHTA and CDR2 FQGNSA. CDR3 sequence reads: CASSLVRAVGKAFF. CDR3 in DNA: TGTGCCAGCAGCTTGGTGAGAGCGGTGGGGAAAGCTTTCTTT.